This T cell receptor beta chain derives from a study of T cell repertoires in cytomegalovirus infection. The CDR3 has 15 residues. Germline CDR1 MNHEY, CDR2 SVGEGT. V shed 2 bases and J 2 bases; nucleotides not matched to a gene: 0. TCRdb processed the reads anew with MiXCR; each CDR3 protein has one entry. The table has some 99,000 distinct CDR3 sequences, approximately 28% seen once. As regards this clonotype: As yet, its antigen is unknown.

This sequence originates from a human donor in good health (CMV status not recorded). Some clones in this sample may be carry-over from other donors' samples. This specimen was CD8+ T cells from cultured PBMCs, taken from culture after CMV antigen stimulation. The rearrangement links TRBV6-2 or TRBV6-3 to TRBJ2-6; 7 bases fit TRBD2. CDR3 in amino acids: CASSYAGAGANVLTF. The CDR3 DNA sequence: TGTGCCAGCAGTTACGCGGGGGCTGGGGCCAACGTCCTGACTTTC.